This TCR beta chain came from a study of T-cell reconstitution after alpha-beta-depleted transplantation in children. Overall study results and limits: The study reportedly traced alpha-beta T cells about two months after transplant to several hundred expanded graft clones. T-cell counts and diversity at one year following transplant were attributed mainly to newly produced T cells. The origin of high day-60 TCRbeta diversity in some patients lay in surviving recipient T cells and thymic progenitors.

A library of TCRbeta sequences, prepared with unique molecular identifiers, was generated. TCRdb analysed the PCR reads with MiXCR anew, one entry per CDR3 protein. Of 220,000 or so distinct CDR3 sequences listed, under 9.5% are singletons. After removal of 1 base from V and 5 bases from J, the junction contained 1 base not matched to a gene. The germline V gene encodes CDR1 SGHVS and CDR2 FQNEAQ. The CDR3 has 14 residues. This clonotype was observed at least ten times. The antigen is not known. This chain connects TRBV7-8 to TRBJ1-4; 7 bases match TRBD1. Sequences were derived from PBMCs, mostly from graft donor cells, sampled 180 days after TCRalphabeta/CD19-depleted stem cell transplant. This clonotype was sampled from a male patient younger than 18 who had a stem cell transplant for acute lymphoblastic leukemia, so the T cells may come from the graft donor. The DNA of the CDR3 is TGTGCCAGCAGCTTAGGGGGACAGAATGAAAAACTGTTTTTT. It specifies CASSLGGQNEKLFF.